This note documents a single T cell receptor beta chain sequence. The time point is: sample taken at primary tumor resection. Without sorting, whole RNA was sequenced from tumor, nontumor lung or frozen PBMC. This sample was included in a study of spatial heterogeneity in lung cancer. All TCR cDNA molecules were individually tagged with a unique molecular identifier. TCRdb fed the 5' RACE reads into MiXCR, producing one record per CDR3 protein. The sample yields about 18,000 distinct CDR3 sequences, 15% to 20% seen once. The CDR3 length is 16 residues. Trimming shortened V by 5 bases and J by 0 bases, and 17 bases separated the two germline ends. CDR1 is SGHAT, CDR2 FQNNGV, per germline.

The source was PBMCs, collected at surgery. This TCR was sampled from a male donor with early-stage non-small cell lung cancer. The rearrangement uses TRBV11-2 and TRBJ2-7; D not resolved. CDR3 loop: CASSGPAGLSSYEQYF. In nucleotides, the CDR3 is TGTGCCAGCAGCGGCCCGGCCGGCCTCAGCTCCTACGAGCAGTACTTC.